The clone carrying this T cell receptor beta chain was seen only once. With 3 bases removed from V and 0 bases from J, the gap between germline ends came to 14 bases. There are 15 residues in the CDR3. Germline V gene data show CDR1 as DFQATT and CDR2 as SNEGSKA (reference sequence). This sample was taken from a study of T cells in Graves' hyperthyroidism and ophthalmopathy. Amplification of TCR beta CDR3 regions was performed using RNA transcripts as template. First-round RT-PCR of the TCR CDR3 relied on the HTBI primer set. MiXCR, applied by TCRdb to the multiplex PCR reads, yields one record per CDR3 protein. The sample contains about 280,000 distinct CDR3 sequences, less than 30% of which appear only once.

The sequencing sample was made of blood. The genes are TRBV20-1 and TRBJ1-1; a weak D match, TRBD1 (6 bases). This receptor was taken from a man aged 40-49 years with Graves' hyperthyroidism that later progressed to Graves' ophthalmopathy. CDR3 coding DNA: TGCAGTGCTAGGGATATGAGGGGGTTGAACACTGAAGCTTTCTTT. It is translated as CSARDMRGLNTEAFF.